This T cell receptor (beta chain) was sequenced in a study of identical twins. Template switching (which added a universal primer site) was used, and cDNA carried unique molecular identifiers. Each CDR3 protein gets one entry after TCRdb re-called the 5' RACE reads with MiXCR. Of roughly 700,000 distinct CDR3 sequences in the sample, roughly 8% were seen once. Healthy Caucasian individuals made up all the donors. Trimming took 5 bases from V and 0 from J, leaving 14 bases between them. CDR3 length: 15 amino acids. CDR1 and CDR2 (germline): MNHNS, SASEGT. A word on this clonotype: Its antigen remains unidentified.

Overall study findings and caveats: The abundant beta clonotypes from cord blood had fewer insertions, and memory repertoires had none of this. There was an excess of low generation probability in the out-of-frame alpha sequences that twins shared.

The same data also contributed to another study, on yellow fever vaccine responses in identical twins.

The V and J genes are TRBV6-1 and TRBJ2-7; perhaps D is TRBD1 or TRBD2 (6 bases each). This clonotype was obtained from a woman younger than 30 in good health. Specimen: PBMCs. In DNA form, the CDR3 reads TGTGCCAGCAGTACAGGGTTGGGGGGCTCCTACGAGCAGTACTTC. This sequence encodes CASSTGLGGSYEQYF.